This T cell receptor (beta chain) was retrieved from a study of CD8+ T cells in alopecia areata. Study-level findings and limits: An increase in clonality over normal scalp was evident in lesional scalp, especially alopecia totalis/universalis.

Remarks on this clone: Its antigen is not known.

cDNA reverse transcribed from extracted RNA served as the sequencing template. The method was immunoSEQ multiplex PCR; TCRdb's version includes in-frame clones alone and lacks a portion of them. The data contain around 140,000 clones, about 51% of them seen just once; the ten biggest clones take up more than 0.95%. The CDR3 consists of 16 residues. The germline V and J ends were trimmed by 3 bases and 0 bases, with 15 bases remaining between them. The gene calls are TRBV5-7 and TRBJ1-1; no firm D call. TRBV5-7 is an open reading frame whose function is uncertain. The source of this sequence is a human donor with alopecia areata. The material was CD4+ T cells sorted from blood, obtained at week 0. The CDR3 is CASSSPRRRVNTEAFF. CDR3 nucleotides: TGTGCCAGCAGCTCGCCCAGGAGGCGAGTGAACACTGAAGCTTTCTTT.